This T cell receptor (beta chain) was documented in a study of human T cells and chemical hapten exposure. Study-wide context: Patch tests of 0.01% DPC on the upper back were read at 6 days. Women made up most patients, who had alopecia areata, totalis or universalis. It was small differences in pooled library volume that mainly caused per-sample TCR yields to vary.

TCRdb analysed the RACE reads with MiXCR anew, one entry per CDR3 protein. The data show approximately 350,000 distinct CDR3 sequences, about 6% seen once. The time point was: patch test 2, 6 weeks after DPC sensitization. Treatment reported: therapeutic diphenylcyclopropenone sensitization with weekly scalp DPC. This clonotype was seen a handful of times. The antigen is unknown. General study findings and limits: Following DPC sensitization, TCRs present above 1 in 1000 frequency showed no change.

The clonotype originates from a woman aged 18-29 years with alopecia areata. Some clones in this sample may be carry-over from other donors' samples. Sequenced material: whole blood, taken in connection with sensitization to the hapten diphenylcyclopropenone (DPC).

CDR3 sequence (DNA): TGTGCCAGCAGTTCCTTAGACAGGAGCCCTGAAGCTTTCTTT. Encoded protein: CASSSLDRSPEAFF. This chain uses TRBV6-5 with TRBJ1-1; tentative D call: TRBD1 (6 bases). Germline CDR1 MNHEY, CDR2 SVGAGI. CDR3 length: 14 residues. With 4 bases removed from V and 6 bases from J, the gap between germline ends came to 15 bases.